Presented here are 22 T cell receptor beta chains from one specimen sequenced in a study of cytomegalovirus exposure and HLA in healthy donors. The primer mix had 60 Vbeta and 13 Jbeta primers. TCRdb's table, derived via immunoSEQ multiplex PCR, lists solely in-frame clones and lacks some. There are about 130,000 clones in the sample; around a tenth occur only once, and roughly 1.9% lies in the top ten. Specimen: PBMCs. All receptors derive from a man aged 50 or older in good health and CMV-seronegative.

The CDR3 region is CASSQDVLRDRTYEQYF. The DNA for the CDR3 is TGCGCCAGCAGCCAAGATGTCCTACGGGACAGAACCTACGAGCAGTACTTC. The chain carries TRBV4-1 and TRBJ2-7; 7 bases are a match to TRBD1. The CDR3 contains 17 residues. Trimming took 0 bases from V and 2 from J; bases not matched to a gene: 10. Germline V gene data show CDR1 as MGHRA and CDR2 as YSYEKL.

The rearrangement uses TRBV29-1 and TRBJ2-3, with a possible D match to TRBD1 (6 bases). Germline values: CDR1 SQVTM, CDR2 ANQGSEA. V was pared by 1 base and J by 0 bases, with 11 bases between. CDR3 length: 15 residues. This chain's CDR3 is CSVEGGRISTDTQYF. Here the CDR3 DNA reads TGCAGCGTTGAAGGGGGGCGGATCAGCACAGATACGCAGTATTTT.

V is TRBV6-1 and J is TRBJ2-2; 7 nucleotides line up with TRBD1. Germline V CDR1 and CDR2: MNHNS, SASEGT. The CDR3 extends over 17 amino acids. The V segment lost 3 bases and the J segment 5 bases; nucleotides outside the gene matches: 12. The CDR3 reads CASSDFPDRSETGELFF. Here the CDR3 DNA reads TGTGCCAGCAGTGACTTCCCGGACAGGTCGGAGACCGGGGAGCTGTTTTTT.

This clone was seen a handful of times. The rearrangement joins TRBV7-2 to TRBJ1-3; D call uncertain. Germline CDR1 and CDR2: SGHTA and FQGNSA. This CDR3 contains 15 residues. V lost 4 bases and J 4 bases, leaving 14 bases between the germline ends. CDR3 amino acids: CASSSLEGLGNTIYF. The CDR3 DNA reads TGTGCCAGCAGCTCGCTCGAGGGATTGGGAAACACCATATATTTT. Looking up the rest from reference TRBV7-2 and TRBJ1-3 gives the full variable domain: GAGVSQSPSNKVTEKGKDVELRCDPISGHTALYWYRQSLGQGLEFLIYFQGNSAPDKSGLPSDRFSAERTGGSVSTLTIQRTQQEDSAVYLCASSSLEGLGNTIYFGEGSWLTVV.

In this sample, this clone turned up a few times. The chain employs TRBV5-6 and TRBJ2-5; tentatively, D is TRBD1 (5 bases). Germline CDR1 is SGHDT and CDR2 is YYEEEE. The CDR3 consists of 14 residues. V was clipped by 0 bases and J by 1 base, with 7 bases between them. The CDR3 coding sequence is TGTGCCAGCAGCTTGGCCAGGGTCCAAGAGACCCAGTACTTC. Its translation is CASSLARVQETQYF. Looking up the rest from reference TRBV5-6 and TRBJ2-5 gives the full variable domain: DAGVTQSPTHLIKTRGQQVTLRCSPKSGHDTVSWYQQALGQGPQFIFQYYEEEERQRGNFPDRFSGHQFPNYSSELNVNALLLGDSALYLCASSLARVQETQYFGPGTRLLVL.

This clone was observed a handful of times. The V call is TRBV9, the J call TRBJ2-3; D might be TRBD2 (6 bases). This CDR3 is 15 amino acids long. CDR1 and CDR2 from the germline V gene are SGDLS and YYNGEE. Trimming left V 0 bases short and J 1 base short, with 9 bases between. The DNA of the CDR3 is TGTGCCAGCAGCGTAGGCGGGACCCGCACAGATACGCAGTATTTT. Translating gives CASSVGGTRTDTQYF.

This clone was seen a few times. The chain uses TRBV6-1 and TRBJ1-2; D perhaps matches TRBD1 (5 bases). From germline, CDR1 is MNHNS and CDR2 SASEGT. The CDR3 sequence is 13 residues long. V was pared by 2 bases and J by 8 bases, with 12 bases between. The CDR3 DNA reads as TGTGCCAGCAGTGAAAGAGGGGAGGGAGGCTACACCTTC. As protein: CASSERGEGGYTF.

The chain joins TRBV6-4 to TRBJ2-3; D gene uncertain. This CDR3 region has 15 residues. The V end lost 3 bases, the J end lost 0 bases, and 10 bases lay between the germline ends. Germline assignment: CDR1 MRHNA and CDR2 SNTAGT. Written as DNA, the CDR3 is TGTGCCAGCAGTGATCAGGTGGCGAGCACAGATACGCAGTATTTT. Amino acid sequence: CASSDQVASTDTQYF.

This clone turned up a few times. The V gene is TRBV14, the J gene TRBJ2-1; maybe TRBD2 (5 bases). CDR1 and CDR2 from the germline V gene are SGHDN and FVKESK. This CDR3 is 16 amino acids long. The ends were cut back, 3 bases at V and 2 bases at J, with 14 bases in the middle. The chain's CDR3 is CASSHRPGTPYNEQFF. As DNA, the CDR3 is TGTGCCAGCAGCCATAGGCCGGGAACGCCCTACAATGAGCAGTTCTTC. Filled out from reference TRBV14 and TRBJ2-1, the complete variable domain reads EAGVTQFPSHSVIEKGQTVTLRCDPISGHDNLYWYRRVMGKEIKFLLHFVKESKQDESGMPNNRFLAERTGGTYSTLKVQPAELEDSGVYFCASSHRPGTPYNEQFFGPGTRLTVL.

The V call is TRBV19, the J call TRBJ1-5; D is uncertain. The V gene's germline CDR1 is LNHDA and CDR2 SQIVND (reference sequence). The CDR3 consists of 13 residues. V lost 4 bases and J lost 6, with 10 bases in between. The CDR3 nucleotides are TGTGCCAGTAGTAAGAGGGAATTTCAGCCCCAGCATTTT. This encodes CASSKREFQPQHF.

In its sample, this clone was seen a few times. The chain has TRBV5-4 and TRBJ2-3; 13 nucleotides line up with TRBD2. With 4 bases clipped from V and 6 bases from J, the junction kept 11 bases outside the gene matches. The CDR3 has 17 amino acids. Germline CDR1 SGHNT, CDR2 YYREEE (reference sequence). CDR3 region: CASSRGTSGMSRDTQYF. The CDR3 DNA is TGTGCCAGCAGCCGTGGGACTAGCGGGATGTCACGGGATACGCAGTATTTT.

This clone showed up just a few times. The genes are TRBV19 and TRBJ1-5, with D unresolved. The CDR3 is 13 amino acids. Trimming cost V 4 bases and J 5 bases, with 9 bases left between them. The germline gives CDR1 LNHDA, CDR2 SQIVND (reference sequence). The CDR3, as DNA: TGTGCCAGTAGTACGGGGTTTTATCAGCCCCAGCATTTT. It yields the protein CASSTGFYQPQHF.

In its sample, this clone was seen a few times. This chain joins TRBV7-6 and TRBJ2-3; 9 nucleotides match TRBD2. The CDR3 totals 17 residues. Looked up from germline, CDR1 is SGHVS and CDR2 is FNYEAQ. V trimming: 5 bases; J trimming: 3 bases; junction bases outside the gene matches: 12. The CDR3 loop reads CASSPSAAGGVTDTQYF. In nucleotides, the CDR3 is TGTGCCAGCAGCCCCTCGGCAGCGGGGGGCGTTACAGATACGCAGTATTTT.

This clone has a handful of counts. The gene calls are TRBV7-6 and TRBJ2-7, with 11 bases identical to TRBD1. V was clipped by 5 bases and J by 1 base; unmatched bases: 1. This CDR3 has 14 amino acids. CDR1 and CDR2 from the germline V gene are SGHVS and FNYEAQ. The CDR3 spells CASSRDRGSYEQYF. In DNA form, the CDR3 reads TGTGCCAGCAGCAGGGACAGGGGGTCCTACGAGCAGTACTTC.

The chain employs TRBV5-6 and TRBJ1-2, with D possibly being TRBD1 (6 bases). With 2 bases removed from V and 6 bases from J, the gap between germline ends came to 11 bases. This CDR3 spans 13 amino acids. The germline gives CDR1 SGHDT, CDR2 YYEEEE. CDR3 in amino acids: CASSLPQGDGYTF. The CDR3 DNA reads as TGTGCCAGCAGCTTACCACAGGGCGATGGCTACACCTTC.

CDR3 coding DNA: TGTGCCAGCAGCCGCGGGGCCTACGAGCAGTACTTC. Translated, it gives CASSRGAYEQYF. The chain combines TRBV7-9 with TRBJ2-7, with TRBD2 as a possible D gene (6 bases). Per germline, CDR1 SEHNR and CDR2 FQNEAQ (reference sequence). Deletions cut 5 bases from V and 2 bases from J, with 7 bases between. CDR3 length: 12 residues.

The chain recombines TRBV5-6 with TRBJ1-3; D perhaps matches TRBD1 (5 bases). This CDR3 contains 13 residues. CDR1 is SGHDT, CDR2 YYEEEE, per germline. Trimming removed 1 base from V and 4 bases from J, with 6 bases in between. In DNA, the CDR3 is TGTGCCAGCAGCTTGCCAGGGGGAAACACCATATATTTT. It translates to CASSLPGGNTIYF.

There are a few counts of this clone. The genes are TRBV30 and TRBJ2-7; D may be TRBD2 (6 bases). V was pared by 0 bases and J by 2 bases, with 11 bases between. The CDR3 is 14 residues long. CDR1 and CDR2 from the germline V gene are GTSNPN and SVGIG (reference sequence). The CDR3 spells CAWSVLRGTYEQYF. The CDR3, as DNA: TGTGCCTGGAGTGTACTCCGCGGGACCTACGAGCAGTACTTC.

DNA of the CDR3: TGTGCCAGCAGTCCCAGCGGGAGCGGTCGTGGCTATGAGCAGTTCTTC. Translation gives CASSPSGSGRGYEQFF. V is TRBV28 and J is TRBJ2-1; 8 bases are shared with TRBD2. Germline V gives CDR1 MDHEN, CDR2 SYDVKM. This CDR3 region has 16 residues. J was trimmed by 8 bases and V by 5 bases; bases with no gene match: 14.

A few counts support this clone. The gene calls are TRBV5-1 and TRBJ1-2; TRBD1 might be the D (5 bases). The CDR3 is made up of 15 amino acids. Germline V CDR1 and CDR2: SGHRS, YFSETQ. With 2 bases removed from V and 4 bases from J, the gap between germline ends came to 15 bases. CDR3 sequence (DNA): TGCGCCAGCAGCTTAGACAGCCAACCTCTCTATGGCTACACCTTC. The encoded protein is CASSLDSQPLYGYTF.

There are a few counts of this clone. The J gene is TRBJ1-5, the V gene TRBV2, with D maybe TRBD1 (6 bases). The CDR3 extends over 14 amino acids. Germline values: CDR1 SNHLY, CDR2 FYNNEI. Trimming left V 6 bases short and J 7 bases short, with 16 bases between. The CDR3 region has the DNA TGTGCCAGCAGCCCGCAGGGGCAGGGGCAGCCCCAGCATTTT. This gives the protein CASSPQGQGQPQHF. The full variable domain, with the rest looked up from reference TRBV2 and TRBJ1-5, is EPEVTQTPSHQVTQMGQEVILRCVPISNHLYFYWYRQILGQKVEFLVSFYNNEISEKSEIFDDQFSVERPDGSNFTLKIRSTKLEDSAMYFCASSPQGQGQPQHFGDGTRLSIL.

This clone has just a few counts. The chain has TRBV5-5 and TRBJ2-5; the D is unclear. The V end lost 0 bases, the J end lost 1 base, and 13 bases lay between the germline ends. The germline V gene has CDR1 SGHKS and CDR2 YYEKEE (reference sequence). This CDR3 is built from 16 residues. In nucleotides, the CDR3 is TGTGCCAGCAGCTTGGCTCTGGCACGTACCCAAGAGACCCAGTACTTC. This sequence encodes CASSLALARTQETQYF. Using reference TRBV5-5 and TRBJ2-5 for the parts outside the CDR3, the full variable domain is DAGVTQSPTHLIKTRGQQVTLRCSPISGHKSVSWYQQVLGQGPQFIFQYYEKEERGRGNFPDRFSARQFPNYSSELNVNALLLGDSALYLCASSLALARTQETQYFGPGTRLLVL.